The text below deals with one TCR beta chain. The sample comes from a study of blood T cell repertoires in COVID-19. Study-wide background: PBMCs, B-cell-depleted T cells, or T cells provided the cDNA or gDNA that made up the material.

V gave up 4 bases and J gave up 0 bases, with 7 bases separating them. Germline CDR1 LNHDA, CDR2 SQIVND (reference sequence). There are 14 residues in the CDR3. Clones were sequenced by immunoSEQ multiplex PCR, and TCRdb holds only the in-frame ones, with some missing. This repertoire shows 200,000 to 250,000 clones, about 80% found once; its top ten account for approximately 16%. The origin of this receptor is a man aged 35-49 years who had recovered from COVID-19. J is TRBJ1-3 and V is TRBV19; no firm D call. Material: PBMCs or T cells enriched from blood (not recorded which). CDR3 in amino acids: CASSKGASGNTIYF. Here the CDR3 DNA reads TGTGCCAGTAGTAAGGGAGCCTCTGGAAACACCATATATTTT.